The rows below give T cell receptor beta chains drawn from one sample of a study of blood T cell repertoires in COVID-19. Sequencing was performed with immunoSEQ multiplex PCR; in TCRdb, only in-frame clones are kept and a portion is missing. The table includes about 150,000 clones, under 85% detected once. Sequencing used peripheral blood. The source is a man aged 50-59 years with active or convalescent COVID-19. The conserved cysteine and the conserved F or W are not part of the CDR3 here.

v_call cdr3_aa
TRBV18 ASSPPPGLFYGYT
TRBV4-2 ASSQDNYNSPLH
TRBV7-9 ASSSPPGNEQF
TRBV13 ASSQWGRDRDYEQY
TRBV3-1/TRBV3-2 ASSLMGTPDTGELF
TRBV27 ARGQGSTEAF
TRBV18 ASSPRSSASTDTQY
TRBV5-1 ASSFILGFEQF
TRBV2 ASSEGGTEAGNTIY
TRBV10-3 AISPGQGGSDTIY